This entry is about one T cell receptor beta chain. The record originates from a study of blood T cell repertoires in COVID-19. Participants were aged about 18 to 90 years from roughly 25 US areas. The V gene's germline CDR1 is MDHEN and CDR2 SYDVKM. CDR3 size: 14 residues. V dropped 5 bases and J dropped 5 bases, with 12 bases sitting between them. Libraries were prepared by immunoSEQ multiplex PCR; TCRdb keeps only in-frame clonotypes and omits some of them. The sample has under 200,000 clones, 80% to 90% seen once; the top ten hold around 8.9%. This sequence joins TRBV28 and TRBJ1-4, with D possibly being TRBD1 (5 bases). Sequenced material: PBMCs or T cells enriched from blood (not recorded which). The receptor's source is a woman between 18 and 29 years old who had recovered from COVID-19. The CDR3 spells CASSPRTYNEKLFF. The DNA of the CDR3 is TGTGCCAGCAGTCCCCGGACATACAATGAAAAACTGTTTTTT.